A selection of T cell receptor beta chains follows, all from one sample in a study of human T cells and chemical hapten exposure. TCRdb re-analysed the reads in MiXCR, keeping a single row per CDR3 protein. The repertoire has around 120,000 distinct CDR3 sequences, roughly 8.5% of them found once; the top ten carry 1.1% to 1.5%. The material sequenced was whole blood. The receptors were sampled from a human donor in good health. Some clones in this sample may be carry-over from other donors' samples. Both conserved end residues are part of each CDR3. Fields, in order: J gene, V gene, clone size, D gene, CDR3 DNA, CDR3 protein. A D gene is named only where the DNA matches it firmly. Where a row states a size, it is once, few, many or the class of an expanded clone; other rows omit it.

j_call: TRBJ2-7; v_call: TRBV20-1; clone_size: few; d_call: TRBD1; cdr3_nt: TGCAGTGCTAGTCACAGGGGGCCAACCTACGAGCAGTACTTC; cdr3_aa: CSASHRGPTYEQYF
j_call: TRBJ2-3; v_call: TRBV7-2; clone_size: few; d_call: -; cdr3_nt: TGTGCCAGCAGCCCCTCTGTGCAGTATTTT; cdr3_aa: CASSPSVQYF
j_call: TRBJ2-1; v_call: TRBV11-2; clone_size: many; d_call: TRBD2; cdr3_nt: TGTGCCAGCAGCTCCCCAGCGGGAGGGCATGCGAATGAGCAGTTCTTC; cdr3_aa: CASSSPAGGHANEQFF
j_call: TRBJ1-2; v_call: TRBV20-1; clone_size: few; d_call: -; cdr3_nt: TGCAGTGCTAGAGATCCGTTACAGGGCCATGGCTACACCTTC; cdr3_aa: CSARDPLQGHGYTF
j_call: TRBJ1-4; v_call: TRBV21-1; clone_size: many; d_call: -; cdr3_nt: TGTGCCAGCAGCAACAGGGAGGGAGCTAATGAAAAACTGTTTTTT; cdr3_aa: CASSNREGANEKLFF
j_call: TRBJ1-5; v_call: TRBV15; clone_size: -; d_call: -; cdr3_nt: TGTGCCACCAGCAGAGATCGTAACAATCAGCCCCAGCATTTT; cdr3_aa: CATSRDRNNQPQHF
j_call: TRBJ2-3; v_call: TRBV6-2/TRBV6-3; clone_size: -; d_call: TRBD1; cdr3_nt: TGTGCCAGCAGCCGAGACAGGGGGGCCGCAGATACGCAGTATTTT; cdr3_aa: CASSRDRGAADTQYF
j_call: TRBJ2-5; v_call: TRBV10-3; clone_size: -; d_call: TRBD2; cdr3_nt: TGTGCCATCAGTAGACTAGCGGGAGAAGAGACCCAGTACTTC; cdr3_aa: CAISRLAGEETQYF
j_call: TRBJ2-5; v_call: TRBV7-3; clone_size: few; d_call: -; cdr3_nt: TGTGCCAGCAGCCCCAGGTTCCAAGAGACCCAGTACTTC; cdr3_aa: CASSPRFQETQYF
j_call: TRBJ1-5; v_call: TRBV12-5; clone_size: -; d_call: TRBD1; cdr3_nt: TGTGCTAGTGGATCTACGGGGGGGGGCAGGGGGCAGCCCCAGCATTTT; cdr3_aa: CASGSTGGGRGQPQHF
j_call: TRBJ2-7; v_call: TRBV20-1; clone_size: few; d_call: -; cdr3_nt: TGCAGTGCTCCCCCCGACGAAAAACTCGGCTACGAGCAGTACTTC; cdr3_aa: CSAPPDEKLGYEQYF
j_call: TRBJ2-4; v_call: TRBV6-5; clone_size: many; d_call: TRBD1; cdr3_nt: TGTGCCAGCAGCCCGGACAGGGGGACCAAAAACATTCAGTACTTC; cdr3_aa: CASSPDRGTKNIQYF
j_call: TRBJ2-7; v_call: TRBV6-5; clone_size: -; d_call: -; cdr3_nt: TGTGCCAGCAGCCCGGGCCACCCGGTCGAGCAGTACTTC; cdr3_aa: CASSPGHPVEQYF
j_call: TRBJ1-6; v_call: TRBV19; clone_size: -; d_call: -; cdr3_nt: TGTGCCAGTAGTATAGATCGACAAGCCCGCTATAATTCACCCCTCCACTTT; cdr3_aa: CASSIDRQARYNSPLHF
j_call: TRBJ2-1; v_call: TRBV27; clone_size: -; d_call: -; cdr3_nt: TGTGCCAGCAGCTTCCGCGAGAATACATGGGTCGAGCAGTTCTTC; cdr3_aa: CASSFRENTWVEQFF
j_call: TRBJ2-1; v_call: TRBV2; clone_size: many; d_call: -; cdr3_nt: TGTGCCAGCTCCCGGGAGCGGAGTAGGAATGAGCAGTTCTTC; cdr3_aa: CASSRERSRNEQFF
j_call: TRBJ1-2; v_call: TRBV7-9; clone_size: many; d_call: -; cdr3_nt: TGTGCCAGCAGCACGGGACATTCAGACTATGGCTACACCTTC; cdr3_aa: CASSTGHSDYGYTF
j_call: TRBJ1-5; v_call: TRBV2; clone_size: many; d_call: -; cdr3_nt: TGTGCCAGCAGTGTCGGGGCGCACAATCAGCCCCAGCATTTT; cdr3_aa: CASSVGAHNQPQHF
j_call: TRBJ1-2; v_call: TRBV12-3/TRBV12-4; clone_size: many; d_call: TRBD1; cdr3_nt: TGTGCCAGCACCGACAGGGTCGGGAGCTATGGCTACACCTTC; cdr3_aa: CASTDRVGSYGYTF
j_call: TRBJ2-7; v_call: TRBV20-1; clone_size: few; d_call: -; cdr3_nt: TGCAGTGCTAGCCGGGACGCAGTTTCCTACGAGCAGTACTTC; cdr3_aa: CSASRDAVSYEQYF
j_call: TRBJ1-5; v_call: TRBV18; clone_size: many; d_call: -; cdr3_nt: TGTGCCAGCTCACCTTCCGGGCTCTCAACCCGGAGAGGTCAGCCCCAGCATTTT; cdr3_aa: CASSPSGLSTRRGQPQHF
j_call: TRBJ1-1; v_call: TRBV5-6; clone_size: many; d_call: -; cdr3_nt: TGTGCCAGCAGCTTGACAATGAACACTGAAGCTTTCTTT; cdr3_aa: CASSLTMNTEAFF
j_call: TRBJ2-1; v_call: TRBV12-3/TRBV12-4; clone_size: -; d_call: TRBD2; cdr3_nt: TGTGCCAGCAGTTTCTCAACTAGCGGGGAATCCTACAATGAGCAGTTCTTC; cdr3_aa: CASSFSTSGESYNEQFF
j_call: TRBJ2-2; v_call: TRBV19; clone_size: few; d_call: -; cdr3_nt: TGTGCCAGTAGTATGGGGTACACCGGGGAGCTGTTTTTT; cdr3_aa: CASSMGYTGELFF
j_call: TRBJ1-1; v_call: TRBV7-6; clone_size: many; d_call: -; cdr3_nt: TGTGCCAGCAGCCCGTTGGTCCAGGGGAACACTGAAGCTTTCTTT; cdr3_aa: CASSPLVQGNTEAFF
j_call: TRBJ2-4; v_call: TRBV7-8; clone_size: few; d_call: TRBD2; cdr3_nt: TGTGCCAGCAGCCATGGACTAGTGTTAGCCAAAAACATTCAGTACTTC; cdr3_aa: CASSHGLVLAKNIQYF
j_call: TRBJ1-2; v_call: TRBV5-6; clone_size: few; d_call: -; cdr3_nt: TGTGCCAGCAGCTTGGCATCGGCCCCGAGAGTAAGCTATGGCTACACCTTC; cdr3_aa: CASSLASAPRVSYGYTF
j_call: TRBJ2-1; v_call: TRBV3-1; clone_size: many; d_call: TRBD2; cdr3_nt: TGTGCCAGCAGCCATCTCAGCGGGGGGGGCCGCAATGAGCAGTTCTTC; cdr3_aa: CASSHLSGGGRNEQFF
j_call: TRBJ2-3; v_call: TRBV9; clone_size: many; d_call: TRBD2; cdr3_nt: TGTGCCAGCAGCGGCCTGGGGCTAGCGGGGGGGCAAGATACGCAGTATTTT; cdr3_aa: CASSGLGLAGGQDTQYF
j_call: TRBJ2-7; v_call: TRBV3-1; clone_size: few; d_call: -; cdr3_nt: TGTGCCAGCAGCTCCGGGCCCCAAAACAACGAGCAGTACTTC; cdr3_aa: CASSSGPQNNEQYF
j_call: TRBJ2-1; v_call: TRBV12-5; clone_size: -; d_call: -; cdr3_nt: TGTGCTAGTGGTTTGGTCTCTGAGCAGTTCTTC; cdr3_aa: CASGLVSEQFF
j_call: TRBJ2-2; v_call: TRBV20-1; clone_size: -; d_call: TRBD2; cdr3_nt: TGCAGTGCTAGAGATTCTGGGACTAGCGGAGCGAACACCGGGGAGCTGTTTTTT; cdr3_aa: CSARDSGTSGANTGELFF
j_call: TRBJ1-5; v_call: TRBV6-1; clone_size: few; d_call: -; cdr3_nt: TGTGCCAGCAGTGACAGGTATAAGCCCCAGCATTTT; cdr3_aa: CASSDRYKPQHF
j_call: TRBJ2-2; v_call: TRBV5-1; clone_size: -; d_call: -; cdr3_nt: TGCGCCAGCAGCTTGGTGAGCGGGACAGACACCGGGGAGCTGTTTTTT; cdr3_aa: CASSLVSGTDTGELFF
j_call: TRBJ2-2; v_call: TRBV12-3/TRBV12-4; clone_size: -; d_call: TRBD2; cdr3_nt: TGTGCCAGCAGTTTACGGGCTAGCGGGGGAAGCACCTGGGAGCTGTTTTTT; cdr3_aa: CASSLRASGGSTWELFF
j_call: TRBJ2-1; v_call: TRBV25-1; clone_size: few; d_call: TRBD2; cdr3_nt: TGTGCCAGCAGTGTCGGGAGGGAGCAGTTCTTC; cdr3_aa: CASSVGREQFF
j_call: TRBJ1-2; v_call: TRBV20-1; clone_size: -; d_call: TRBD1; cdr3_nt: TGCAGTGCTAATTACCCTCTACCCTCGGTGCAGGGGGCGAGCAACTACACCTTC; cdr3_aa: CSANYPLPSVQGASNYTF
j_call: TRBJ1-2; v_call: TRBV12-3/TRBV12-4; clone_size: -; d_call: -; cdr3_nt: TGTGCCAGCAGTTTAAGGGAGGACTATGGCTACACCTTC; cdr3_aa: CASSLREDYGYTF
j_call: TRBJ2-7; v_call: TRBV4-2; clone_size: few; d_call: TRBD2; cdr3_nt: TGTGCCAGCAGCCAAGATGACCTAGCGGCACCGACCTACGAGCAGTACTTC; cdr3_aa: CASSQDDLAAPTYEQYF
j_call: TRBJ2-7; v_call: TRBV7-6; clone_size: few; d_call: -; cdr3_nt: TGTGCCAGCAGCTTAGGGGGGGGACAGAAGACCTACGAGCAGTACTTC; cdr3_aa: CASSLGGGQKTYEQYF
j_call: TRBJ2-1; v_call: TRBV6-4; clone_size: -; d_call: TRBD2; cdr3_nt: TGTGCCAGCAGCGGGACTAGCGGGGGCAATGAGCAGTTCTTC; cdr3_aa: CASSGTSGGNEQFF
j_call: TRBJ2-7; v_call: TRBV4-3; clone_size: many; d_call: TRBD2; cdr3_nt: TGCGCCAGCAGCCAAGATCGGGTTACTAGCGGGTGGGACGAGCAGTACTTC; cdr3_aa: CASSQDRVTSGWDEQYF
j_call: TRBJ2-5; v_call: TRBV5-1; clone_size: few; d_call: -; cdr3_nt: TGCGCCAGCAGCCGCGGGGCTGGGGAGACCCAGTACTTC; cdr3_aa: CASSRGAGETQYF
j_call: TRBJ1-1; v_call: TRBV10-3; clone_size: many; d_call: -; cdr3_nt: TGTGCCATCAGCCGAGGCGAGAACACTGAAGCTTTCTTT; cdr3_aa: CAISRGENTEAFF
j_call: TRBJ2-7; v_call: TRBV5-1; clone_size: few; d_call: -; cdr3_nt: TGCGCCAGCAGCCGGGACCGTATCCTACCCTACGAGCAGTACTTC; cdr3_aa: CASSRDRILPYEQYF
j_call: TRBJ2-5; v_call: TRBV15; clone_size: many; d_call: -; cdr3_nt: TGTGCCACCAGCAGAGGGAAATGGGGAGAGACCCAGTACTTC; cdr3_aa: CATSRGKWGETQYF
j_call: TRBJ2-6; v_call: TRBV18; clone_size: many; d_call: TRBD1; cdr3_nt: TGTGCCAGCTCACCATTCGACAGGGCAGGCTCTGGGGCCAACGTCCTGACTTTC; cdr3_aa: CASSPFDRAGSGANVLTF
j_call: TRBJ2-3; v_call: TRBV4-1; clone_size: few; d_call: TRBD2; cdr3_nt: TGCGCCAGCAGCCATTCGGGACTAGCGGGAGCAGATACGCAGTATTTT; cdr3_aa: CASSHSGLAGADTQYF
j_call: TRBJ2-2; v_call: TRBV5-5; clone_size: many; d_call: -; cdr3_nt: TGTGCCAGCAGCTCAAACAGGGAGCCCACCGGGGAGCTGTTTTTT; cdr3_aa: CASSSNREPTGELFF
j_call: TRBJ2-2; v_call: TRBV15; clone_size: -; d_call: -; cdr3_nt: TGTGCCACCAGCAGTTCCGGGACTCGGACCGGGGAGCTGTTTTTT; cdr3_aa: CATSSSGTRTGELFF
j_call: TRBJ2-3; v_call: TRBV7-2; clone_size: -; d_call: TRBD1; cdr3_nt: TGTGCCAGCAGCACCCCCAGGGGGCTCGGGACAGATACGCAGTATTTT; cdr3_aa: CASSTPRGLGTDTQYF
j_call: TRBJ2-5; v_call: TRBV3-1; clone_size: -; d_call: -; cdr3_nt: TGTGCCAGCAGCCAAACGGACGGAGGGACCCAGTACTTC; cdr3_aa: CASSQTDGGTQYF
j_call: TRBJ2-3; v_call: TRBV30; clone_size: -; d_call: -; cdr3_nt: TGTGCCTGGAGTGAAGGAGATACGCAGTATTTT; cdr3_aa: CAWSEGDTQYF